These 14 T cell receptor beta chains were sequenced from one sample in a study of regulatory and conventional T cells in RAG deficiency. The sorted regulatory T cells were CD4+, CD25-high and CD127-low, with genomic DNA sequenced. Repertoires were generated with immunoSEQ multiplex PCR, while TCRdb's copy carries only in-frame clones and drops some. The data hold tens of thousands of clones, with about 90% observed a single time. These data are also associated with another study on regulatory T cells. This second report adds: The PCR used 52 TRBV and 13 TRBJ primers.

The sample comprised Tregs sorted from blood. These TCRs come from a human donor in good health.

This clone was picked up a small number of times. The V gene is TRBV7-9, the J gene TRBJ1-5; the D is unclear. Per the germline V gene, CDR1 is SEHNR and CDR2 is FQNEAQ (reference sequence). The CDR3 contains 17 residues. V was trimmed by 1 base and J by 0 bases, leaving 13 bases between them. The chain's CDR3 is CASSLVSMGGSNQPQHF. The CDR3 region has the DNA TGTGCCAGCAGCTTAGTTAGTATGGGCGGTAGCAATCAGCCCCAGCATTTT.

CDR3 bases: TGTGCCAGCAGCGTACAAGTCAGCAACAATGAGCAGTTCTTC. Protein sequence: CASSVQVSNNEQFF. The rearrangement uses TRBV9 and TRBJ2-1, with no clear D. The CDR3 is made up of 14 amino acids. CDR1 is SGDLS, CDR2 YYNGEE, per germline. V shed 1 base and J shed 5 bases, with 10 bases lying between them.

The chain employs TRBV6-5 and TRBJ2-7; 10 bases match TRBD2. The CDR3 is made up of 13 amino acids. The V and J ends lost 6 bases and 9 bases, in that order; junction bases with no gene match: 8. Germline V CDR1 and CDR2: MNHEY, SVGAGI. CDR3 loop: CASRPTSGVGQYF. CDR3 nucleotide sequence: TGTGCCAGCAGACCCACTAGCGGGGTGGGGCAGTACTTC.

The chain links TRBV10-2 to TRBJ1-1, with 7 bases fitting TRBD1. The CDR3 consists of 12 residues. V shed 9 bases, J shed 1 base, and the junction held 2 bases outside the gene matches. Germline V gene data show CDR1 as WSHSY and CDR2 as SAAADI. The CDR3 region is CASNRGNTEAFF. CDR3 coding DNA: TGCGCCAGTAACAGGGGGAACACTGAAGCTTTCTTT.

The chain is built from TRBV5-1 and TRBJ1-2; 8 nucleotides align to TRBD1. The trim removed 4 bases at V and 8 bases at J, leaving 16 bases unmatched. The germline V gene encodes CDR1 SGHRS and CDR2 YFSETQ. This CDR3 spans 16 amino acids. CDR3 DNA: TGCGCCAGCAGCCCACCGGGACAGGTCCCCCGTAGGGGCTACACCTTC. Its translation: CASSPPGQVPRRGYTF.

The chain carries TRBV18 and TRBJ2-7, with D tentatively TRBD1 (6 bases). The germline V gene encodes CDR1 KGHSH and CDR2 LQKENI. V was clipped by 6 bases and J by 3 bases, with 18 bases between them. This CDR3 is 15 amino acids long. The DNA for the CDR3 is TGTGCCAGCTCCACCACGCAGGGGAACATCTACGAGCAGTACTTC. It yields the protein CASSTTQGNIYEQYF.

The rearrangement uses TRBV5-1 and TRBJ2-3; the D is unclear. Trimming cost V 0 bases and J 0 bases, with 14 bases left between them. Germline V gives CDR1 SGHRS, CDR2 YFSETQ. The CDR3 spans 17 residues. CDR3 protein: CASSLAYSAISTDTQYF. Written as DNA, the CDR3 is TGCGCCAGCAGCTTGGCATACTCAGCAATCAGCACAGATACGCAGTATTTT.

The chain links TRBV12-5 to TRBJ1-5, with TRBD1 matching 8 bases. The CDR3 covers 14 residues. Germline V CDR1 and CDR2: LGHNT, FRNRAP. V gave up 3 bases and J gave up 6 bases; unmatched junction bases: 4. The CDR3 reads CASGFGQGSQPQHF. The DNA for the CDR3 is TGTGCTAGTGGTTTCGGACAGGGCAGTCAGCCCCAGCATTTT.

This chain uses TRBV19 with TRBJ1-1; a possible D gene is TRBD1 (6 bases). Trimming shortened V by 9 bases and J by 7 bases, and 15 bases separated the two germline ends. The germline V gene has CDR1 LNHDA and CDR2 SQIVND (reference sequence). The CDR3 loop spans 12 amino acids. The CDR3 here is CASPVDSLEAFF. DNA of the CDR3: TGTGCCAGCCCTGTGGACAGCCTTGAAGCTTTCTTT. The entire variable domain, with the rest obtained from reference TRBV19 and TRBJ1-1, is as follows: DGGITQSPKYLFRKEGQNVTLSCEQNLNHDAMYWYRQDPGQGLRLIYYSQIVNDFQKGDIAEGYSVSREKKESFPLTVTSAQKNPTAFYLCASPVDSLEAFFGQGTRLTVV.

The CDR3 here is CASSRTGYNGYTF. The CDR3 DNA sequence: TGTGCCAGCTCGCGAACAGGGTACAATGGCTACACCTTC. The J gene is TRBJ1-2, the V gene TRBV18; a possible D gene is TRBD1 (6 bases). Germline V gene sequence: CDR1 KGHSH, CDR2 LQKENI. The V end lost 6 bases, the J end lost 6 bases, and 14 bases lay between the germline ends. This CDR3 has 13 residues.

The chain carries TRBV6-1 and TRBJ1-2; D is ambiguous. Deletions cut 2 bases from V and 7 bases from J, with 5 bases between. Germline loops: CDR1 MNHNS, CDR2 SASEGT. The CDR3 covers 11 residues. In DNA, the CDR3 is TGTGCCAGCAGTGAAACGGTTGGCTACACCTTC. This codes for CASSETVGYTF.

In DNA form, the CDR3 reads TGCGCCAGCAGCCAAGAAAGGGAGACCCAGTACTTC. It codes for CASSQERETQYF. The chain combines TRBV4-1 with TRBJ2-5; D unclear. V was pared by 0 bases and J by 5 bases, with 4 bases between. CDR3 length: 12 residues. The germline V gene encodes CDR1 MGHRA and CDR2 YSYEKL.

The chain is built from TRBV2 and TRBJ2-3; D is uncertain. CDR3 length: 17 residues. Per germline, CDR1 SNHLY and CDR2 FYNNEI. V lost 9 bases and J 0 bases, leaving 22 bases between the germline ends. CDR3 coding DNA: TGTGCCAGAGGAAAGGACCCCAAGTTGGGCAGCACAGATACGCAGTATTTT. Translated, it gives CARGKDPKLGSTDTQYF.

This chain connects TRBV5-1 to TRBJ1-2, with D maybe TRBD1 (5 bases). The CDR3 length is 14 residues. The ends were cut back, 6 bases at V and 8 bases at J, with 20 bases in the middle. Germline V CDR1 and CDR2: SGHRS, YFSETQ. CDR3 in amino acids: CASTLWQGVEGYTF. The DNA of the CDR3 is TGCGCCAGCACCCTGTGGCAAGGGGTAGAGGGCTACACCTTC.